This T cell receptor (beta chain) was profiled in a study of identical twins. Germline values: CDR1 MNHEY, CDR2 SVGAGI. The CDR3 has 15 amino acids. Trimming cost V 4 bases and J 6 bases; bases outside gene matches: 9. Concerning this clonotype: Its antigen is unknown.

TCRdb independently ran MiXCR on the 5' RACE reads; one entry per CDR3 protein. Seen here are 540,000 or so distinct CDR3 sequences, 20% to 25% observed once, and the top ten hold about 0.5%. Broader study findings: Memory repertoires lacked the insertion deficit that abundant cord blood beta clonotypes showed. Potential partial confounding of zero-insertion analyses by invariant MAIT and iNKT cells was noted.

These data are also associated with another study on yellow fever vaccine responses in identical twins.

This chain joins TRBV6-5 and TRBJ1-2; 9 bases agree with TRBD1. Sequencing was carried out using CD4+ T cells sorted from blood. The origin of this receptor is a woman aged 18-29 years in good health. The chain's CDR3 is CASSSWGQGKDGYTF. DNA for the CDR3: TGTGCCAGCAGTTCCTGGGGACAGGGAAAAGATGGCTACACCTTC.